A selection of T cell receptor beta chains follows, all from one sample in a study of T cell responses to AZD1222 COVID-19 vaccine. Here immunoSEQ multiplex PCR was the method, and the copy in TCRdb shows in-frame clones only, minus some. The sample has under 120,000 clones, roughly 87% seen once. The input for sequencing was peripheral blood, taken 28 days after the second AZD1222 dose. The receptors derive from an adult who received the AZD1222 COVID-19 vaccine. CDR3s include the opening cysteine and the closing phenylalanine or tryptophan. Each record gives: D gene, J gene, clone size, V gene, CDR3 length, CDR3 DNA, CDR3 protein. A D gene is named only where the DNA matches it firmly. Clone size is given for some rows only: seen once, a few or many times, or a class if the clone is expanded.

>.|TRBJ1-2|.|TRBV10-3|16
TGTGCCATCAGTGAGGTGCGGGGTAGGGGTGACTATGGCTACACCTTC
CAISEVRGRGDYGYTF
>.|TRBJ2-1|.|TRBV3-1/TRBV3-2|14
TGTGCCAGCAGCCAAGGGAGGCCGGCGAATGAGCAGTTCTTC
CASSQGRPANEQFF
>.|TRBJ1-6|.|TRBV5-1|16
TGCGCCAGCAGCTCCTCCGGCACTACGCCCAATTCACCCCTCCACTTT
CASSSSGTTPNSPLHF
>.|TRBJ1-2|.|TRBV6-5|16
TGTGCCAGCAGTTACTCGAGCAGGCCAGCTAACTATGGCTACACCTTC
CASSYSSRPANYGYTF
>.|TRBJ2-3|.|TRBV7-2|14
TGTGCCAGCAGCTTAGCGCGGGGCACAGATACGCAGTATTTT
CASSLARGTDTQYF
>.|TRBJ2-5|few|TRBV3-1/TRBV3-2|14
TGTGCCAGCAGCCAGCAAGACCGCCCAGAGACCCAGTACTTC
CASSQQDRPETQYF
>.|TRBJ1-3|.|TRBV6-5|14
TGTGCCAGCTACAGGGATTTCTCTGGAAACACCATATATTTT
CASYRDFSGNTIYF
>.|TRBJ2-1|.|TRBV28|16
TGTGCCAGCACCGAAGCGGGCAGACCAATTTACAATGAGCAGTTCTTC
CASTEAGRPIYNEQFF
>TRBD1|TRBJ2-5|.|TRBV5-5|18
TGTGCCAGCAGCGACGGTCCGGCCGGGACAGGGGGCTTGGAGACCCAGTACTTC
CASSDGPAGTGGLETQYF
>.|TRBJ1-5|.|TRBV2|12
TGTGCCAGCAGTGAACAGCTTCAGCCCCAGCATTTT
CASSEQLQPQHF
>TRBD1|TRBJ1-2|.|TRBV19|14
TGTGCCAGTAGTATTAACAGGGGGCTCTATGGCTACACCTTC
CASSINRGLYGYTF
>.|TRBJ1-4|.|TRBV2|13
TGTGCCAGCAGCTCCTACAGGGACGAAAAACTGTTTTTT
CASSSYRDEKLFF
>TRBD1|TRBJ2-3|.|TRBV6-2/TRBV6-3|17
TGTGCCAGCAGTTACGTTCAGGGACAGGGGGTCCCAGATACGCAGTATTTT
CASSYVQGQGVPDTQYF
>TRBD2|TRBJ2-3|.|TRBV4-3|16
TGCGCCAGCAGCCGACTGAGCGGGAGTATGCCAGATACGCAGTATTTT
CASSRLSGSMPDTQYF
>.|TRBJ2-3|.|TRBV7-2|13
TGTGCCAGCAGCTGGACTTCGCCAGATACGCAGTATTTT
CASSWTSPDTQYF
>TRBD2|TRBJ2-2|.|TRBV19|17
TGTGCCAGTAGTCGACTAGCGGGGGTTTTGGGCACCGGGGAGCTGTTTTTT
CASSRLAGVLGTGELFF
>.|TRBJ1-2|.|TRBV23-1|18
TGCGCCAGCAGTCAATCGATCCTTACGGGGCGATGGCTATATGGCTACACCTTC
CASSQSILTGRWLYGYTF
>.|TRBJ1-3|.|TRBV29-1|16
TGCAGCGTTGATAGTCAGGGAAGAGGATCGGGAAACACCATATATTTT
CSVDSQGRGSGNTIYF
>.|TRBJ2-7|.|TRBV28|12
TGTGCCAGCAGTTTACCCGTATCCGAGCAGTACTTC
CASSLPVSEQYF
>.|TRBJ2-1|.|TRBV19|12
TGTGCCAGTAGCGGGAGTCAAAATGAGCAGTTCTTC
CASSGSQNEQFF
>TRBD2|TRBJ2-7|.|TRBV25-1|17
TGTGCCAGCAGTGGACCCGGGACTAGCGGGAGGTCCTACGAGCAGTACTTC
CASSGPGTSGRSYEQYF
>.|TRBJ1-2|.|TRBV6-6|14
TGTGCCAGCAGTTACTTGAGGGCTAACTATGGCTACACCTTC
CASSYLRANYGYTF
>TRBD1|TRBJ1-2|few|TRBV5-3|13
TGTGCCAGAAGCATACAGGGGGCTCTGAGCTACACCTTC
CARSIQGALSYTF
>.|TRBJ1-1|.|TRBV2|14
TGTGCCAGCATTGATAGGAGCATGAACACTGAAGCTTTCTTT
CASIDRSMNTEAFF
>.|TRBJ1-2|.|TRBV19|14
TGTGCCAGTAGTCTTACAGGGCCAGGCTATGGCTACACCTTC
CASSLTGPGYGYTF
>TRBD1|TRBJ1-1|.|TRBV7-2|13
TGTGCCAGCAGCTCGGGGACAGGGGCTGAAGCTTTCTTT
CASSSGTGAEAFF
>TRBD1|TRBJ1-6|.|TRBV6-6|14
TGTGCCAGCAGCCGGGACAGGGCGGGTTCACCCCTCCACTTT
CASSRDRAGSPLHF
>TRBD2|TRBJ2-3|once|TRBV7-2|17
TGTGCCAGCAGCTTAGAATGGACGGGAGGCGGCGGAAATACGCAGTATTTT
CASSLEWTGGGGNTQYF
>.|TRBJ1-3|.|TRBV28|12
TGTGCCAGCAGTTTGGGCGGAAACACCATATATTTT
CASSLGGNTIYF
>.|TRBJ2-2|.|TRBV3-1/TRBV3-2|19
TGTGCCAGCAGCCAAGAAGCAGAGGTCAAAAGGACGAGAGGCGGGGAGCTGTTTTTT
CASSQEAEVKRTRGGELFF
>TRBD2|TRBJ2-1|.|TRBV4-2|17
TGTGCCAGCAGCCCAGAGAGCGGGAGGGCCATCTACAATGAGCAGTTCTTC
CASSPESGRAIYNEQFF
>TRBD2|TRBJ2-7|.|TRBV5-1|17
TGCGCCAGCAGCTTGGGGATTCTAGCGGGAGTTTCGTACGAGCAGTACTTC
CASSLGILAGVSYEQYF
>TRBD1|TRBJ2-1|once|TRBV27|15
TGTGCCAGCACCCCAGGACAGGGACCCTACAATGAGCAGTTCTTC
CASTPGQGPYNEQFF
>TRBD2|TRBJ2-3|.|TRBV3-1/TRBV3-2|16
TGTGCCAGCAGCCAAGCGGGACTAGCGGGAGCAGATACGCAGTATTTT
CASSQAGLAGADTQYF
>.|TRBJ2-7|.|TRBV6-6|17
TGTGCCAGCAGTCCACTCCCGGGCCATATGTACCCCTACGAGCAGTACTTC
CASSPLPGHMYPYEQYF
>TRBD1|TRBJ2-7|.|TRBV2|14
TGTGCCAGCAGTGAAACAGGGGGCATGGACGAGCAGTACTTC
CASSETGGMDEQYF
>.|TRBJ1-1|.|TRBV9|13
TGTGCCAGCAGCGACACAGGGAACACTGAAGCTTTCTTT
CASSDTGNTEAFF
>TRBD2|TRBJ2-3|.|TRBV7-9|14
TGTGCCAGCAGGCCGGGACTAGCGAAAGATACGCAGTATTTT
CASRPGLAKDTQYF
>.|TRBJ2-3|.|TRBV6-5|14
TGTGCCAGCAGACGGGGTACTAGCACAGATACGCAGTATTTT
CASRRGTSTDTQYF
>TRBD1|TRBJ2-7|.|TRBV27|12
TGTGCCAGCAGCCAACAGGGGACCGAGCAGTACTTC
CASSQQGTEQYF
>TRBD1|TRBJ2-2|.|TRBV7-2|14
TGTGCCAGCAGCAAGGACAGGGGGCTAGGGGAGCTGTTTTTT
CASSKDRGLGELFF
>.|TRBJ2-3|.|TRBV19|13
TGTGCCAGTAGCGGACCAAGAGAAGATACGCAGTATTTT
CASSGPREDTQYF
>TRBD1|TRBJ2-5|.|TRBV24-1|16
TGTGCCACCAGTGACTTCTCCGGGACAGGGATAGAGACCCAGTACTTC
CATSDFSGTGIETQYF
>.|TRBJ2-7|.|TRBV18|15
TGTGCCAGCTCACCATTTCAGGCTAGCTCCTACGAGCAGTACTTC
CASSPFQASSYEQYF
>.|TRBJ1-5|.|TRBV7-2|16
TGTGCCAGCAGCTTGGCCGGGCAGAAAGTGAATCAGCCCCAGCATTTT
CASSLAGQKVNQPQHF
>.|TRBJ1-1|once|TRBV6-1|13
TGTGCCAGCAGTGAAGCGGGGGCGGGGTTTGCTTTCTTT
CASSEAGAGFAFF
>.|TRBJ2-1|.|TRBV30|16
TGTGCCTGGGGATCCCTCACGGGAGAACCCTACAATGAGCAGTTCTTC
CAWGSLTGEPYNEQFF